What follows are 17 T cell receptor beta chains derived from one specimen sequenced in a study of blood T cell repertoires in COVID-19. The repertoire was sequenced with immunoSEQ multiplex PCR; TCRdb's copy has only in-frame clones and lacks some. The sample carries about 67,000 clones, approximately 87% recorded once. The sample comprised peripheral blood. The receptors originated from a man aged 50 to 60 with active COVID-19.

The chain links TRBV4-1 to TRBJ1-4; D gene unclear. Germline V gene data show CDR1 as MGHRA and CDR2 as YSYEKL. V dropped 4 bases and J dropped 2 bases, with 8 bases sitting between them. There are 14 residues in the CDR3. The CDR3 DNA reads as TGCGCCAGCAGCCCGGGATGGACTAATGAAAAACTGTTTTTT. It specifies CASSPGWTNEKLFF.

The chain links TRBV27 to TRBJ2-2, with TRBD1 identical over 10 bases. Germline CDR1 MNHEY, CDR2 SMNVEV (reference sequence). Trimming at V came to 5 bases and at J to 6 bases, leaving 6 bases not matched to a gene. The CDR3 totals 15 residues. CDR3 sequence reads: CASSKGQGFAGELFF. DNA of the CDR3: TGTGCCAGCAGTAAGGGACAGGGGTTCGCCGGGGAGCTGTTTTTT.

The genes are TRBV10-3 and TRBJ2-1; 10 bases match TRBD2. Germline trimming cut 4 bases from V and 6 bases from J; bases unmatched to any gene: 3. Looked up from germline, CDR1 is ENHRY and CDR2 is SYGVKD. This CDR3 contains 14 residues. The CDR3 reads CAISGGLASNEQFF. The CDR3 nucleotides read TGTGCCATCAGTGGGGGACTAGCGTCCAATGAGCAGTTCTTC.

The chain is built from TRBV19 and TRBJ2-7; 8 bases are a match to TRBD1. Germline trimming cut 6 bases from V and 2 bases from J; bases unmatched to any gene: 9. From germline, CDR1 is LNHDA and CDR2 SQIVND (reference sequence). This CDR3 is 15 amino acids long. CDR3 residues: CASSHGQGLTYEQYF. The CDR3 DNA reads TGTGCCAGTAGCCACGGACAGGGCTTAACCTACGAGCAGTACTTC.

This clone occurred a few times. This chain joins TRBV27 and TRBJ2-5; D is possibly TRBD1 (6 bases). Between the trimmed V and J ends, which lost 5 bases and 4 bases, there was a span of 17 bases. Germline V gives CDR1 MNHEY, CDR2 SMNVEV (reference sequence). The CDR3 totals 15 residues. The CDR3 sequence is CASSPAGAGVETQYF. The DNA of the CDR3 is TGTGCCAGCAGTCCGGCCGGGGCAGGGGTAGAGACCCAGTACTTC.

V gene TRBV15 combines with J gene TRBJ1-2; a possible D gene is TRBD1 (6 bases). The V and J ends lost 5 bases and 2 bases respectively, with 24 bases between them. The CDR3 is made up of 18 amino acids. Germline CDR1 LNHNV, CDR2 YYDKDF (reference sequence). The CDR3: CATSDRGGRSFENYGYTF. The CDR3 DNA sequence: TGTGCCACCAGCGACCGGGGGGGCAGGTCCTTTGAAAACTATGGCTACACCTTC.

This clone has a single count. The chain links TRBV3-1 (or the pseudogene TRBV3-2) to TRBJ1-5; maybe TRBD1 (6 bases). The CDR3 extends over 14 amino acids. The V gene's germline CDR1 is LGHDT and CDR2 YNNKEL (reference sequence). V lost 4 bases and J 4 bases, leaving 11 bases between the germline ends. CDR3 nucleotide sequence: TGTGCCAGCAGCCCGACAGGCACAAATCAGCCCCAGCATTTT. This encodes CASSPTGTNQPQHF.

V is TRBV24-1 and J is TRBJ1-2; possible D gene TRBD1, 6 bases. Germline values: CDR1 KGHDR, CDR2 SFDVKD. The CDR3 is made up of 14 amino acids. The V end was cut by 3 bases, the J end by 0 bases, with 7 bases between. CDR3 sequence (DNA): TGTGCCACCAGTGATACAGGGACTAACTATGGCTACACCTTC. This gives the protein CATSDTGTNYGYTF.

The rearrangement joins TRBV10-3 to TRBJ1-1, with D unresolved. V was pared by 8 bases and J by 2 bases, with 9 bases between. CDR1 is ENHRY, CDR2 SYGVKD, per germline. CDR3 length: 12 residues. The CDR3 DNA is TGTGCCATCTCCAGGACTAACACTGAAGCTTTCTTT. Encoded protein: CAISRTNTEAFF.

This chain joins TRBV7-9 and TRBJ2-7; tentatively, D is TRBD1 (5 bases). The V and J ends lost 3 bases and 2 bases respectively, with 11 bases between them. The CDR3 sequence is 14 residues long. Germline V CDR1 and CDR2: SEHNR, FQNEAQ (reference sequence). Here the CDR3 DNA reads TGTGCCAGCAGCTTCCCAGGGTTCACCTACGAGCAGTACTTC. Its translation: CASSFPGFTYEQYF.

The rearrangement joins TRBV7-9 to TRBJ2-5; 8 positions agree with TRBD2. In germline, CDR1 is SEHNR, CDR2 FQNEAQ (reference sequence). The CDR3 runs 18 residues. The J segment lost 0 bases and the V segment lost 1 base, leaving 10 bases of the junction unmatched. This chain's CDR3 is CASSLEDWAAGDQETQYF. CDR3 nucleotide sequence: TGTGCCAGCAGCTTAGAGGATTGGGCAGCGGGAGACCAAGAGACCCAGTACTTC. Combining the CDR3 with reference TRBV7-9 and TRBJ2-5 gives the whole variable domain DTGVSQNPRHKITKRGQNVTFRCDPISEHNRLYWYRQTLGQGPEFLTYFQNEAQLEKSRLLSDRFSAERPKGSFSTLEIQRTEQGDSAMYLCASSLEDWAAGDQETQYFGPGTRLLVL.

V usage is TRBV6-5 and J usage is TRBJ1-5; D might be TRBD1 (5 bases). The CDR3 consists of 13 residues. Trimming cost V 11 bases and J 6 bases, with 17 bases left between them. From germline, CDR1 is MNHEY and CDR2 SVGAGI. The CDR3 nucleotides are TGTGCCCACGGGGACGGAGGGCTTCAGCCCCAGCATTTT. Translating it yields CAHGDGGLQPQHF.

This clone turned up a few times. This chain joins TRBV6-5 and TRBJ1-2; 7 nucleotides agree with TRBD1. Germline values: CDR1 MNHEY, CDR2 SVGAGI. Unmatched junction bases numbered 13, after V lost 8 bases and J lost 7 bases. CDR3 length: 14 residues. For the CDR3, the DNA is TGTGCCAGCGGCTCGGGACAGCCCTCTGGTGGCTACACCTTC. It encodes CASGSGQPSGGYTF.

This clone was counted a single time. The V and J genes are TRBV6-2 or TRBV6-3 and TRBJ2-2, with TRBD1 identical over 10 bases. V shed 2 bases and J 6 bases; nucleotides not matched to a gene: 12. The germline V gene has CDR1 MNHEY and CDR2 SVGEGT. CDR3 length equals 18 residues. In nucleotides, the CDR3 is TGTGCCAGCAGTTACCCCACCTCGGGACAGGGGTACGCCGGGGAGCTGTTTTTT. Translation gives CASSYPTSGQGYAGELFF.

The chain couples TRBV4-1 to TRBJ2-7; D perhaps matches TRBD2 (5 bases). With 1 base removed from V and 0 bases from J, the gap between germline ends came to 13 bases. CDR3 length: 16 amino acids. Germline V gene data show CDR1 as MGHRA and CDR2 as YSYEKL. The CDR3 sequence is CASSQASLGSSYEQYF. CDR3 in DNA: TGCGCCAGCAGCCAAGCGTCGCTAGGGAGCTCCTACGAGCAGTACTTC.

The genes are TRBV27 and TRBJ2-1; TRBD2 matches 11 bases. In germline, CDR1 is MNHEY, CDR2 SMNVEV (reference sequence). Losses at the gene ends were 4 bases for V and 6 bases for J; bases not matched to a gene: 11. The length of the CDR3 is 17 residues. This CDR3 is CASSSLRHLAGGNEQFF. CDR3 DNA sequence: TGTGCCAGCAGTTCCCTAAGACATCTAGCGGGAGGCAATGAGCAGTTCTTC.

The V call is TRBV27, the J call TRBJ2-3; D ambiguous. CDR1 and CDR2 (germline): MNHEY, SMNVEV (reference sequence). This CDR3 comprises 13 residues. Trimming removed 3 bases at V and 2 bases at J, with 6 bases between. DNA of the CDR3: TGTGCCAGCAGTTTTTCCTTCACAGATACGCAGTATTTT. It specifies CASSFSFTDTQYF.